This T cell receptor (beta chain) was captured by sequencing in a study of technical replicates of blood from a few donors. The V and J ends lost 4 bases and 0 bases respectively, with 8 bases between them. Germline V gives CDR1 MDHEN, CDR2 SYDVKM. The CDR3 has 14 amino acids. Sequencing used immunoSEQ multiplex PCR; TCRdb keeps in-frame clones, though not all of them. The table records over 80,000 clones, approximately 96% of them present only once. The TCR was taken from a human donor in good health. The chain employs TRBV28 and TRBJ2-3; D not resolved. Material for sequencing was T cells isolated from PBMCs. CDR3 coding DNA: TGTGCCAGCAGTTCCAGTGCTAGCACAGATACGCAGTATTTT. Translated, it gives CASSSSASTDTQYF.